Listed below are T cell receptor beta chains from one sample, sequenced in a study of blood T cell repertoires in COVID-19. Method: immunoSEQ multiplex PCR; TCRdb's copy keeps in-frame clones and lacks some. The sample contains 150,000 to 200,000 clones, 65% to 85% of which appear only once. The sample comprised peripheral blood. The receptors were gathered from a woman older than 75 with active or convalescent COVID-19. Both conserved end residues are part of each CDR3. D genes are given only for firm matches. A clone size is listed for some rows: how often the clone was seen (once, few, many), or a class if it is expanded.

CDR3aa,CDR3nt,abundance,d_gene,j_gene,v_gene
CSVGLRDGGTEAFF,TGCAGCGTCGGGCTTAGGGATGGAGGCACTGAAGCTTTCTTT,-,-,TRBJ1-1,TRBV29-1
CASSGGQGSSYEQYF,TGTGCCAGCAGCGGGGGACAGGGGAGCTCCTACGAGCAGTACTTC,few,TRBD1,TRBJ2-7,TRBV5-5
CASSGLPRTAMNTEAFF,TGTGCCAGCAGTGGCCTACCCCGGACAGCTATGAACACTGAAGCTTTCTTT,-,-,TRBJ1-1,TRBV6-1
CASMLDSGGYTF,TGTGCCAGCATGCTGGACAGCGGCGGCTACACCTTC,-,-,TRBJ1-2,TRBV6-6
CASRAFDSGDQETQYF,TGTGCCAGCAGGGCTTTCGACTCGGGGGACCAAGAGACCCAGTACTTC,-,-,TRBJ2-5,TRBV7-9
CASSSQGNSPLHF,TGTGCCAGCAGCTCGCAGGGTAATTCACCCCTCCACTTT,few,-,TRBJ1-6,TRBV11-3
CASRPGVLGVQETQYF,TGTGCCAGCAGGCCTGGGGTTTTAGGGGTCCAAGAGACCCAGTACTTC,-,-,TRBJ2-5,TRBV6-2/TRBV6-3
CASSPTTGYTIRGGELFF,TGTGCCAGCAGCCCAACGACAGGGTACACGATCCGGGGCGGGGAGCTGTTTTTT,-,TRBD1,TRBJ2-2,TRBV7-2
CASSLGDDYGYTF,TGCGCCAGCAGCTTAGGAGATGATTATGGCTACACCTTC,few,-,TRBJ1-2,TRBV5-1
CSGGGEDTQYF,TGCAGCGGTGGGGGGGAGGATACGCAGTATTTT,-,TRBD2,TRBJ2-3,TRBV29-1
CASSNWTSGGSGDTQYF,TGTGCCAGCAGCAATTGGACTAGCGGGGGTTCTGGGGATACGCAGTATTTT,-,TRBD2,TRBJ2-3,TRBV3-1/TRBV3-2
CASSFSRGIGLRNTEAFF,TGTGCCAGCAGTTTTTCTCGGGGGATAGGTCTTCGAAACACTGAAGCTTTCTTT,-,-,TRBJ1-1,TRBV27
CAISESVTAPYEQYF,TGTGCCATCAGTGAGTCGGTGACAGCCCCCTACGAGCAGTACTTC,-,-,TRBJ2-7,TRBV10-3
CASSWDSSYEQYF,TGCGCCAGCAGCTGGGACAGCTCCTACGAGCAGTACTTC,-,TRBD1,TRBJ2-7,TRBV5-1
CASKEGFNSPLHF,TGTGCCAGCAAGGAGGGTTTTAATTCACCCCTCCACTTT,-,-,TRBJ1-6,TRBV6-5
CASSLFAGTNSPLHF,TGTGCCAGCAGTTTGTTTGCAGGGACAAATTCACCCCTCCACTTT,few,-,TRBJ1-6,TRBV6-2/TRBV6-3
CATQGNQPQHF,TGTGCTACACAGGGTAATCAGCCCCAGCATTTT,-,-,TRBJ1-5,TRBV12-2
CASRGTGVDTQYF,TGCGCCAGCAGGGGGACAGGAGTAGATACGCAGTATTTT,-,TRBD1,TRBJ2-3,TRBV5-1
CASSNPDRGSGYTF,TGTGCCAGCAGTAACCCTGACAGGGGCTCTGGCTACACCTTC,-,TRBD1,TRBJ1-2,TRBV27
CASSESGFNSPLHF,TGTGCCAGCAGTGAAAGCGGGTTCAATTCACCCCTCCACTTT,-,-,TRBJ1-6,TRBV2
CASSLVYSATNEKLFF,TGTGCCAGCAGCTTAGTATACAGTGCAACTAATGAAAAACTGTTTTTT,-,-,TRBJ1-4,TRBV7-2
CASSVAFSTEAFF,TGTGCCAGCAGCGTAGCGTTCTCCACTGAAGCTTTCTTT,-,-,TRBJ1-1,TRBV9